The rows below give T cell receptor beta chains drawn from one sample of a study of identical twins. TCRdb re-called the 5' RACE reads through MiXCR, storing one row per CDR3 protein. The sample lists roughly 570,000 distinct CDR3 sequences; 7.5% to 10% were seen once. This sample also appeared in a second study, on yellow fever vaccine responses in identical twins.

Sequenced: PBMCs. Every receptor here comes from a woman under 30 in good health. CDR3s include the opening cysteine and the closing phenylalanine or tryptophan. Fields, in order: J gene, V gene, clone size, D gene, CDR3 DNA, CDR3 protein. D genes are given only for firm matches. The size entry is marked missing in some rows and otherwise reads once, few, many or a size class.

TRBJ2-5	TRBV12-3/TRBV12-4	many	TRBD1	TGTGCCAGCAGGAGGCCGGGGACAGAAGAGACCCAGTACTTC	CASRRPGTEETQYF
TRBJ2-7	TRBV12-3/TRBV12-4	many	NA	TGTGCCAGTACTGGGGGATCCTACGAGCAGTACTTC	CASTGGSYEQYF
TRBJ2-1	TRBV3-1	NA	NA	TGTGCCAGCAGCCAAAGGGTTCTATACAATGAGCAGTTCTTC	CASSQRVLYNEQFF
TRBJ1-6	TRBV20-1	many	TRBD1	TGCAGTGCCCTAAGCAACGTCGGGACAGTCAATTCACCCCTCCACTTT	CSALSNVGTVNSPLHF
TRBJ1-5	TRBV29-1	many	TRBD1	TGCAGCGTTGCGGACAGGGCCGATCAGCCCCAGCATTTT	CSVADRADQPQHF
TRBJ2-2	TRBV5-6	NA	NA	TGTGCCATGAGCCTCGGTGACACCGGGGAGCTGTTTTTT	CAMSLGDTGELFF
TRBJ2-1	TRBV9	many	NA	TGTGCCAGCAGCGGGACTCACGGAAGCTCCTACAATGAGCAGTTCTTC	CASSGTHGSSYNEQFF
TRBJ2-1	TRBV5-1	many	NA	TGCGCCAGCAGCTTGGAAGGCGAGAGGCGCCCCTCCTACAATGAGCAGTTCTTC	CASSLEGERRPSYNEQFF
TRBJ1-1	TRBV24-1	few	NA	TGTGCCACCTCGCCTGACGGACATAACACTGAAGCTTTCTTT	CATSPDGHNTEAFF
TRBJ2-7	TRBV4-1	NA	NA	TGCGCCAGCAGCCAAGGGGGACACTACGAGCAGTACTTC	CASSQGGHYEQYF
TRBJ1-4	TRBV11-2	NA	NA	TGTGCCAGCAGCTTAGATCATGGGTGGTCTAATGAAAAACTGTTTTTT	CASSLDHGWSNEKLFF
TRBJ2-5	TRBV6-1	few	TRBD2	TGTGCCAGCAGTGAATACGGTTCGCTAGCGGGGGGTGGGGGGACCCAGTACTTC	CASSEYGSLAGGGGTQYF
TRBJ1-6	TRBV7-2	NA	NA	TGTGCCAGCAGCTTAGTAGGGGATAATTCACCCCTCCACTTT	CASSLVGDNSPLHF
TRBJ1-1	TRBV6-1	few	NA	TGTGCCAGCAGTGACCGGGACGGATTGAACACTGAAGCTTTCTTT	CASSDRDGLNTEAFF
TRBJ2-3	TRBV5-1	many	TRBD2	TGCGCCAGTCTCCGCGGGAGCGGGGGGGCCGGAGATACGCAGTATTTT	CASLRGSGGAGDTQYF
TRBJ2-1	TRBV7-9	many	TRBD1	TGTGCCAGCAGCTTTTCCGCGGGACAGGGTTTTAATGAGCAGTTCTTC	CASSFSAGQGFNEQFF
TRBJ2-6	TRBV30	few	NA	TGTGCCTCCCGACAGTCTGGGGCCAACGTCCTGACTTTC	CASRQSGANVLTF
TRBJ2-7	TRBV18	many	TRBD2	TGTGCCAGCTCACTAGCGGGGTCTACCTACGAGCAGTACTTC	CASSLAGSTYEQYF
TRBJ1-1	TRBV9	many	NA	TGTGCCAGCAGCGTAGTAAGGGGAGTGAACACTGAAGCTTTCTTT	CASSVVRGVNTEAFF
TRBJ2-3	TRBV25-1	NA	NA	TGTGCCAGCAGTGACCGTGACACTCTGTTCACAGATACGCAGTATTTT	CASSDRDTLFTDTQYF
TRBJ2-3	TRBV15	NA	NA	TGTGCCGCCAGCAGAGATGTCCCTGGAGATACGCAGTATTTT	CAASRDVPGDTQYF
TRBJ2-4	TRBV20-1	few	TRBD1	TGCAGTGCTAGAGAGGGGTCCAGACGGACAGGGGCTAAAAACATTCAGTACTTC	CSAREGSRRTGAKNIQYF
TRBJ2-2	TRBV19	few	NA	TGTGCCAGTAGAGGGGACACCGGGGAGCTGTTTTTT	CASRGDTGELFF
TRBJ1-5	TRBV19	NA	NA	TGTGCCAGTAGTATAGAAACCCCGGGGAGTAGCAATCAGCCCCAGCATTTT	CASSIETPGSSNQPQHF
TRBJ2-7	TRBV20-1	NA	NA	TGCAGTGCCCGGAAGCCGAGTTACGAGCAGTACTTC	CSARKPSYEQYF
TRBJ2-3	TRBV27	many	TRBD2	TGTGCCAGCAGTTCGGGAGCGGGGGGCTCCACAGATACGCAGTATTTT	CASSSGAGGSTDTQYF
TRBJ1-3	TRBV12-3/TRBV12-4	many	NA	TGTGCCAGCAGTTTGTTACAGATTGGAAACACCATATATTTT	CASSLLQIGNTIYF
TRBJ2-1	TRBV5-1	many	TRBD1	TGCGCCAGCAGCTCGGGGGACAGGGGCCACAATGAGCAGTTCTTC	CASSSGDRGHNEQFF
TRBJ2-5	TRBV12-3/TRBV12-4	few	TRBD1	TGTGCCAGCAGTTCCTCGGGACAGGAGGAGACCCAGTACTTC	CASSSSGQEETQYF
TRBJ2-5	TRBV15	many	NA	TGTGCCACCAGCAGAATCTTGTCGTCGGAGACCCAGTACTTC	CATSRILSSETQYF
TRBJ2-1	TRBV7-3	NA	NA	TGTGCCAGCAGCTTAAGAAGAACGTGGGGGCCAAACTACAATGAGCAGTTCTTC	CASSLRRTWGPNYNEQFF
TRBJ2-3	TRBV7-2	many	NA	TGTGCCAGCAGCCCAAGGGGGGGCGCAGATACGCAGTATTTT	CASSPRGGADTQYF
TRBJ2-7	TRBV6-2/TRBV6-3	NA	NA	TGTGCCAGCAGTTACCCGGTCAAATCCTACGAGCAGTACTTC	CASSYPVKSYEQYF
TRBJ2-5	TRBV12-3/TRBV12-4	many	NA	TGTGCCAGCAGTCTCCGGCGTACCTTACAAGAGACCCAGTACTTC	CASSLRRTLQETQYF
TRBJ2-7	TRBV5-6	few	NA	TGTGCCAGCAGCTTGCGGGCCGACTACGAGCAGTACTTC	CASSLRADYEQYF
TRBJ1-1	TRBV5-1	many	NA	TGCGCCAGCAGCCCCCGTCAGGAGACTGAAGCTTTCTTT	CASSPRQETEAFF
TRBJ2-3	TRBV5-5	few	NA	TGTGCCAGCAGCTTGCGAATCGGGACAGATACGCAGTATTTT	CASSLRIGTDTQYF
TRBJ2-3	TRBV4-3	NA	NA	TGCGCCAGCAGCCAAGATGGGACCGGCACAGATACGCAGTATTTT	CASSQDGTGTDTQYF
TRBJ2-7	TRBV30	NA	TRBD1	TGTGCCTACCGGGACAGGGCCTCCTACGAGCAGTACTTC	CAYRDRASYEQYF
TRBJ2-5	TRBV5-6	few	NA	TGTGCCAGCAGCTTTGGGATAGAGACCCAGTACTTC	CASSFGIETQYF